This T cell receptor (beta chain) comes out of a study of shared clonotypes between healthy human individuals. Study outcomes and limitations: The small donor group covered limited genetic and exposure diversity. The sharing of 4.5% to 5.5% of naive CD4 clonotypes was seen across a handful of donors.

In regard to this clone: Its antigen is unidentified.

Trimming at V came to 3 bases and at J to 9 bases, leaving 9 bases not matched to a gene. CDR3 length: 15 amino acids. CDR1 is KGHSY, CDR2 FQNENV, per germline. Donors were healthy HIV-negative adults without recent acute infections or vaccinations. Partitioning of CD4+ cells yielded a CD45RA+ naive subset and a CD45RA-negative memory subset. Produced via immunoSEQ multiplex PCR; TCRdb's table is partial and in-frame only. The top ten hold under 2% of the sample, which has hundreds of thousands of clones, 55% to 75% seen once. Sequencing used memory CD4+ T cells sorted from blood. Subset given: CD45RA-negative fraction. The sequence came from a woman aged 25 to 39 in good health. The chain uses TRBV16 and TRBJ1-4, with 8 bases matching TRBD1. The DNA for the CDR3 is TGTGCCAGCAGCCAGTTGGGACAGGATCGGCAAAAACTGTTTTTT. Translating it yields CASSQLGQDRQKLFF.